This TCR beta chain was sequenced in a study of T cells in lung cancer brain metastases. Each sample used roughly 2.24–4.92 ug genomic DNA, matched between paired samples. Method: immunoSEQ multiplex PCR; TCRdb's copy keeps in-frame clones and lacks some. The data contain over 2,000 clones, roughly 93% of them seen just once; the ten biggest clones take up roughly 5%. Patients had either synchronous oligometastatic disease or delayed solitary brain metastasis recurrence. Points on this clone: The antigen is not known.

The study, taken as a whole, reports: Brain metastases had fewer unique productive clones than primaries (median approximately 1,600 versus 4,100).

The specimen was tumor tissue from the primary lung tumor. The receptor comes from a woman aged 25 to 45 with non-small cell lung cancer.

The CDR3 here is CASSIRSAYTQYF. In DNA form, the CDR3 reads TGTGCCAGTAGTATAAGAAGCGCATATACGCAGTATTTT. The chain couples TRBV19 to TRBJ2-3; D not resolved. The CDR3 covers 13 residues. The V end lost 2 bases, the J end lost 7 bases, and 10 bases lay between the germline ends. Germline V gene lookup returns CDR1 LNHDA and CDR2 SQIVND (reference sequence). Full variable domain (missing parts from reference TRBV19 and TRBJ2-3): DGGITQSPKYLFRKEGQNVTLSCEQNLNHDAMYWYRQDPGQGLRLIYYSQIVNDFQKGDIAEGYSVSREKKESFPLTVTSAQKNPTAFYLCASSIRSAYTQYFGPGTRLTVL.